The 11 T cell receptor beta chains listed next were all sequenced from one sample in a study of blood T cell repertoires in COVID-19. This table comes from immunoSEQ multiplex PCR, and its TCRdb copy is limited to in-frame clones, with some not included. The data show roughly 500,000 clones, approximately 92% seen once. The sample consisted of peripheral blood. The receptors were sampled from a man aged 18 to 35 with COVID-19, enrolled during active disease.

The chain recombines TRBV2 with TRBJ1-3, with 9 nucleotides matching TRBD1. The junction had 7 bases not matched to a gene; V was cut back by 6 bases and J by 4 bases. Germline V gene lookup returns CDR1 SNHLY and CDR2 FYNNEI. The CDR3 covers 15 residues. CDR3 sequence (DNA): TGTGCCAGCAGGACAGGACAGGGGTTAGGAAACACCATATATTTT. This codes for CASRTGQGLGNTIYF. The full variable domain, its missing parts supplied by reference TRBV2 and TRBJ1-3, is EPEVTQTPSHQVTQMGQEVILRCVPISNHLYFYWYRQILGQKVEFLVSFYNNEISEKSEIFDDQFSVERPDGSNFTLKIRSTKLEDSAMYFCASRTGQGLGNTIYFGEGSWLTVV.

This chain joins TRBV18 and TRBJ1-2; 7 bases line up with TRBD1. Germline loops: CDR1 KGHSH, CDR2 LQKENI. The junction had 11 bases not matched to a gene; V was cut back by 6 bases and J by 7 bases. This CDR3 has 14 amino acids. CDR3 sequence (DNA): TGTGCCAGCTCCAGTAACCGGGGACAGCCTGGCTACACCTTC. Encoded protein: CASSSNRGQPGYTF.

The chain joins TRBV24-1 to TRBJ2-1, with TRBD2 identical over 7 bases. CDR3 length equals 16 residues. Germline CDR1 reads KGHDR; CDR2 reads SFDVKD. J lost 3 bases, V lost 3 bases, and 7 bases had no gene match. The CDR3 sequence: CATSDPKSGDYNEQFF. The CDR3 coding sequence is TGTGCCACCAGTGATCCCAAGAGCGGGGACTACAATGAGCAGTTCTTC.

This clone was detected once. This chain joins TRBV30 and TRBJ2-2; the match to TRBD1 covers 8 bases. The junction had 8 bases not matched to a gene; V was cut back by 4 bases and J by 1 base. Germline CDR1 GTSNPN, CDR2 SVGIG (reference sequence). The CDR3 is 16 amino acids. In DNA form, the CDR3 reads TGTGCCTGGACCCAGAGGGGGACAGGGAACACCGGGGAGCTGTTTTTT. This codes for CAWTQRGTGNTGELFF.

The genes are TRBV6-5 and TRBJ2-7, with D unclear. The CDR3 is 15 residues long. Trimming took off 6 bases at V and 6 bases at J, with 21 bases between the two ends. Germline CDR1 reads MNHEY; CDR2 reads SVGAGI. CDR3 sequence reads: CASRAIGNSNSEQYF. The CDR3 DNA follows: TGTGCCAGCAGGGCAATTGGTAATAGTAACAGCGAGCAGTACTTC.

Turning to this clone: Other DNA sequences within the sample encode an identical CDR3. The chain employs TRBV7-9 and TRBJ1-6; D gene ambiguous. Per germline, CDR1 SEHNR and CDR2 FQNEAQ (reference sequence). V lost 2 bases, J lost 1 base, and 3 bases lay in between. This CDR3 is built from 14 residues. CDR3 nucleotide sequence: TGTGCCAGCAGCTTATCGTCCTATAATTCACCCCTCCACTTT. Amino acids: CASSLSSYNSPLHF.

This chain links TRBV11-3 with TRBJ1-1; D not certain. Germline V gene data show CDR1 as SGHNT and CDR2 as YENEEA. Trimming pared 1 base from V and 7 bases from J, leaving 7 bases between. The CDR3 consists of 12 residues. CDR3 sequence (DNA): TGTGCCAGCAGCTTAGTGAGGGATGAAGCTTTCTTT. It is translated as CASSLVRDEAFF.

This clone occurred once. This rearrangement joins TRBV7-2 to TRBJ2-7; 8 bases agree with TRBD1. Germline V gives CDR1 SGHTA, CDR2 FQGNSA. J lost 6 bases, V lost 1 base, and 8 bases had no gene match. The CDR3 contains 15 residues. The CDR3 spells CASSLGAGTGSEQYF. As DNA, the CDR3 is TGTGCCAGCAGCTTAGGAGCCGGGACAGGCTCCGAGCAGTACTTC.

V usage is TRBV4-1 and J usage is TRBJ1-1, with TRBD1 matching over 12 bases. Germline V gives CDR1 MGHRA, CDR2 YSYEKL. V shed 1 base, J shed 0 bases, and the junction held 3 bases outside the gene matches. The CDR3 consists of 17 residues. The CDR3 sequence: CASSQGDRGRMNTEAFF. The DNA for the CDR3 is TGCGCCAGCAGCCAAGGGGACAGGGGGCGGATGAACACTGAAGCTTTCTTT.

The rearrangement links TRBV20-1 to TRBJ2-7; weak D call: TRBD1 (5 bases). Germline V gene data show CDR1 as DFQATT and CDR2 as SNEGSKA (reference sequence). Deletions cut 3 bases from V and 4 bases from J, with 22 bases between. CDR3 length equals 16 residues. The CDR3 sequence: CSASSETVDFGYEQYF. For the CDR3, the DNA is TGCAGTGCTAGTTCCGAGACAGTTGATTTCGGATACGAGCAGTACTTC.

This clone has only one observation. This chain uses TRBV6-5 with TRBJ2-3, with D possibly TRBD2 on 6 matching bases. V was shortened by 0 bases and J by 1 base, with 8 bases between the two germline ends. In germline, CDR1 is MNHEY, CDR2 SVGAGI. CDR3 length: 15 amino acids. The CDR3 sequence: CASSYSLAGTDTQYF. Written as DNA, the CDR3 is TGTGCCAGCAGTTACTCACTAGCCGGCACAGATACGCAGTATTTT.